This T cell receptor (beta chain) was identified in a study of graft-versus-host responses after intestinal transplantation. Sequenced by immunoSEQ multiplex PCR; TCRdb stores in-frame clones only, minus some. The sample lists about 86,000 clones, about 91% seen once, with approximately 0.48% in the top ten. Overall study findings and caveats: GvH clonotypes were identified within recipient marrow, with a subset emerging first in ileum or blood.

On this clone itself: Its target is unknown.

V lost 3 bases, J lost 3 bases, and 7 bases stayed unmatched. Per germline, CDR1 LNHDA and CDR2 SQIVND (reference sequence). This CDR3 is built from 15 residues. V usage is TRBV19 and J usage is TRBJ2-7, with 8 bases aligning to TRBD2. This TCR came from a human donor who received an intestinal transplant. The sequencing used unstimulated CD8+ T cells sorted from spleen or lymph node cells, collected before intestinal transplant. The CDR3 is CASSIEAGVFYEQYF. The CDR3 nucleotides are TGTGCCAGTAGTATCGAAGCGGGGGTATTCTACGAGCAGTACTTC.